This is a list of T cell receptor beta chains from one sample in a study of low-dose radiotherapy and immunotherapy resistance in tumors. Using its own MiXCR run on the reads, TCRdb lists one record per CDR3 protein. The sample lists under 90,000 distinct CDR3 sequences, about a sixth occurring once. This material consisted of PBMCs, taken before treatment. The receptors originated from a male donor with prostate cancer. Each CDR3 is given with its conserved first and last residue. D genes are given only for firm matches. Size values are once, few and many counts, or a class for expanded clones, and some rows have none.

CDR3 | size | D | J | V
CASSEWANQPQHF | . | . | TRBJ1-5 | TRBV6-5
CASSRQSFNEKLFF | few | . | TRBJ1-4 | TRBV6-2/TRBV6-3
CASSSSRGYNEQFF | many | . | TRBJ2-1 | TRBV11-2
CASSPGRGGTQYF | . | . | TRBJ2-3 | TRBV6-1
CASSLGVSGGMEETQYF | few | TRBD2 | TRBJ2-5 | TRBV5-1
CASSQAGYEQYF | many | . | TRBJ2-7 | TRBV14
CASSYRLSTEAFF | many | . | TRBJ1-1 | TRBV6-2/TRBV6-3
CSASLGETQYF | many | . | TRBJ2-5 | TRBV20-1
CASSPLGNTEAFF | many | . | TRBJ1-1 | TRBV7-8
CASSLGLNNEQFF | many | . | TRBJ2-1 | TRBV5-1
CASSPQTGELFF | . | . | TRBJ2-2 | TRBV7-8
CASSQVYGVSDSPLHF | few | . | TRBJ1-6 | TRBV3-1
CASSPGTPETQYF | many | . | TRBJ2-5 | TRBV12-3/TRBV12-4
CASSRRGGRIGDGYTF | many | . | TRBJ1-2 | TRBV4-2
CASSQRVAQGMGEAFF | many | . | TRBJ1-1 | TRBV7-9
CASSVGPGNTDTQYF | many | . | TRBJ2-3 | TRBV9
CASSFQPSPNSPLHF | many | . | TRBJ1-6 | TRBV27
CASSLAESIEAFF | many | . | TRBJ1-1 | TRBV5-1
CASSLEYGTLGGDTQYF | many | . | TRBJ2-3 | TRBV11-2
CASSQVQGTYEQYF | many | TRBD1 | TRBJ2-7 | TRBV14
CASCPDGSPDTDTQYF | many | . | TRBJ2-3 | TRBV5-1
CASSSRGSNTEAFF | many | . | TRBJ1-1 | TRBV7-9
CATSQQTSTDTQYF | many | . | TRBJ2-3 | TRBV24-1
CASSLEAGLAIKTQYF | many | TRBD2 | TRBJ2-5 | TRBV5-5
CSASAGGPLRSGELFF | . | TRBD2 | TRBJ2-2 | TRBV20-1
CASSAGDAETQYF | many | . | TRBJ2-5 | TRBV5-1
CSASLLEQFF | many | . | TRBJ2-1 | TRBV20-1
CASRPLKEDTGELFF | many | . | TRBJ2-2 | TRBV12-3/TRBV12-4
CASSSGQGKFF | . | TRBD1 | TRBJ2-1 | TRBV5-1
CSVEGGGEQYF | many | TRBD2 | TRBJ2-7 | TRBV29-1
CASSQRRVGQGMNEKLFF | many | TRBD1 | TRBJ1-4 | TRBV4-2
CASSSENGEQFF | many | . | TRBJ2-1 | TRBV7-9
CASTPGGRRDTQYF | many | . | TRBJ2-3 | TRBV18
CASKSEGEYAEAFF | . | . | TRBJ1-1 | TRBV5-1
CASRTSGGRDTQYF | many | TRBD2 | TRBJ2-3 | TRBV10-2
CASTASPNTGELFF | many | . | TRBJ2-2 | TRBV11-2
CASSIGVDRGRADTQYF | many | TRBD1 | TRBJ2-3 | TRBV19
CASSLGLQETQYF | many | . | TRBJ2-5 | TRBV2
CASSLVSDGAGYTF | many | . | TRBJ1-2 | TRBV5-1
CASSLDRATDTQYF | many | TRBD1 | TRBJ2-3 | TRBV5-3
CASSMDSYNEQFF | many | . | TRBJ2-1 | TRBV6-5
CASSLGIGYNEQFF | . | . | TRBJ2-1 | TRBV7-2
CAPRGTTGELFF | many | . | TRBJ2-2 | TRBV7-9
CASSFLRGGYREAFF | . | . | TRBJ1-1 | TRBV7-2
CSARQGYNSPLHF | . | . | TRBJ1-6 | TRBV20-1
CASSGGYEQYF | many | . | TRBJ2-7 | TRBV3-1
CASSQDWLVVSTGELFF | many | . | TRBJ2-2 | TRBV3-1
CASSLDIDRTDTQYF | many | . | TRBJ2-3 | TRBV5-1
CASSVYREYGPYEQYF | many | . | TRBJ2-7 | TRBV5-6
CASSSWAGPSSGANVLTF | many | . | TRBJ2-6 | TRBV6-6
CASSQEGVRIYEQYF | many | . | TRBJ2-7 | TRBV3-1
CASSQQDRSYEQYF | many | TRBD1 | TRBJ2-7 | TRBV4-1
CASRSGRNTEAFF | . | . | TRBJ1-1 | TRBV10-1
CASSLDGAPSGELFF | many | . | TRBJ2-2 | TRBV5-1
CASRTAGQGNQPQHF | . | TRBD1 | TRBJ1-5 | TRBV6-6
CTSSQTGLETQYF | . | TRBD1 | TRBJ2-5 | TRBV11-2
CGAGNHKDTQYF | . | . | TRBJ2-3 | TRBV29-1
CASSEGGTPGYGYTF | many | . | TRBJ1-2 | TRBV6-2/TRBV6-3
CASSLWGVGNTIYF | . | . | TRBJ1-3 | TRBV7-2
CASSPWSGRGSTGELFF | many | . | TRBJ2-2 | TRBV18